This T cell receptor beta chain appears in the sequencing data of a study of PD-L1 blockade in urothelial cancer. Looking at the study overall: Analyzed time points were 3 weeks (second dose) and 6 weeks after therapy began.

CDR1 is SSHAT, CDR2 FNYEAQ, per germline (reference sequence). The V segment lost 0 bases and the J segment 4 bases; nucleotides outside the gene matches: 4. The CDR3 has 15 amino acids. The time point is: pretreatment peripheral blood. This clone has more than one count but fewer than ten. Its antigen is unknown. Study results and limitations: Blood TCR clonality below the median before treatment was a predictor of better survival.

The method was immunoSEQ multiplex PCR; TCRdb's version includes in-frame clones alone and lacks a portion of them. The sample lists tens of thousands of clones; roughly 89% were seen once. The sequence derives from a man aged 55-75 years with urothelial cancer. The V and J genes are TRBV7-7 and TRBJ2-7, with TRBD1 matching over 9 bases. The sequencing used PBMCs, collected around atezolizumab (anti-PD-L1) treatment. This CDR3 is CASSLADGQGYEQYF. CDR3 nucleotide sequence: TGTGCCAGCAGCTTAGCCGACGGACAGGGGTACGAGCAGTACTTC.